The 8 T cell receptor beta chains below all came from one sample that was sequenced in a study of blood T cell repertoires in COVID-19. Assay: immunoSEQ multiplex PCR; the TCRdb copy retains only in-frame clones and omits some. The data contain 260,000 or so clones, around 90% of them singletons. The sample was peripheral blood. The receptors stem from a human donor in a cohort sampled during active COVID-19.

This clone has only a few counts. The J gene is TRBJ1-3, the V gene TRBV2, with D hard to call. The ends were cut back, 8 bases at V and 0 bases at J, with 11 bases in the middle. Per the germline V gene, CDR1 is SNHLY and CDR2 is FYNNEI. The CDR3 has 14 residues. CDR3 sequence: CASSEGFSGNTIYF. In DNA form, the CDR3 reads TGTGCCAGCTCCGAGGGTTTCTCTGGAAACACCATATATTTT.

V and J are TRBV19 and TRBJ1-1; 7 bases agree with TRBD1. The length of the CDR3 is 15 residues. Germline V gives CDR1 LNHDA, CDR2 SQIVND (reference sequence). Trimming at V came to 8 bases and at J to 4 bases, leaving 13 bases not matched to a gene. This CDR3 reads CASQPGQLEGTEAFF. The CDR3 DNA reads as TGTGCCAGTCAACCGGGACAGCTAGAAGGCACTGAAGCTTTCTTT.

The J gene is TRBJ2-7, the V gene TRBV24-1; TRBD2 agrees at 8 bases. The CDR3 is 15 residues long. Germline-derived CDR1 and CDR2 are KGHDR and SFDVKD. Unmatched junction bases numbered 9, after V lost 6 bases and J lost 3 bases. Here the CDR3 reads CATSSSAGDLYEQYF. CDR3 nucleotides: TGTGCCACCAGTTCCTCAGCGGGAGATCTCTACGAGCAGTACTTC.

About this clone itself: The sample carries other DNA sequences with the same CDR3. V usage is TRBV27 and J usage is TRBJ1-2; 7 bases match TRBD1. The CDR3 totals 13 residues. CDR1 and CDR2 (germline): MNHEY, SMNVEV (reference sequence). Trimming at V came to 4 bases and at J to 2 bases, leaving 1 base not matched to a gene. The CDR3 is CASSSTGNYGYTF. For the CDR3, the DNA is TGTGCCAGCAGTTCGACAGGGAACTATGGCTACACCTTC.

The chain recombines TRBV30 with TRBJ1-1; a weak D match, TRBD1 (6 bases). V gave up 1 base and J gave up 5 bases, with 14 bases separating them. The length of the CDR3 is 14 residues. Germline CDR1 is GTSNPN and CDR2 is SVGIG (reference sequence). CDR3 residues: CAWSAQGRGTEAFF. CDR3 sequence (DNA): TGTGCCTGGAGTGCGCAGGGGAGAGGGACTGAAGCTTTCTTT. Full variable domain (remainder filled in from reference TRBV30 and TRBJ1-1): SQTIHQWPATLVQPVGSPLSLECTVEGTSNPNLYWYRQAAGRGLQLLFYSVGIGQISSEVPQNLSASRPQDRQFILSSKKLLLSDSGFYLCAWSAQGRGTEAFFGQGTRLTVV.

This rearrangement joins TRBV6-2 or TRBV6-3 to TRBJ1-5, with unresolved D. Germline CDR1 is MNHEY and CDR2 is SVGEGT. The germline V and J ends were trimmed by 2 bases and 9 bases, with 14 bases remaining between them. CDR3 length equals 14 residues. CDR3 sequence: CASSYGETQRPQHF. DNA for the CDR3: TGTGCCAGCAGTTACGGGGAGACCCAAAGGCCCCAGCATTTT.

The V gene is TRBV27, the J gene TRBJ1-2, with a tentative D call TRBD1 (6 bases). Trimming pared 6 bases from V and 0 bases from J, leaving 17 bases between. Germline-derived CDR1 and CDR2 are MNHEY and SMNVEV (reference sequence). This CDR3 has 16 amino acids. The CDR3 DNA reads TGTGCCAGCAGGTACCGGGACATCGACACTAACTATGGCTACACCTTC. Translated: CASRYRDIDTNYGYTF.

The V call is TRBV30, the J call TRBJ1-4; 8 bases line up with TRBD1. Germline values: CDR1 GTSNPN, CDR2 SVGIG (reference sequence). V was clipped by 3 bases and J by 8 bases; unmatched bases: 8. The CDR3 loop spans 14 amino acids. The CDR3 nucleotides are TGTGCCTGGAGGGAAAGGACAGGGCGAGAAAAACTGTTTTTT. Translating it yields CAWRERTGREKLFF.